The entry below describes one T cell receptor beta chain. The antigen remains undetermined. The sample is drawn from a study of cytomegalovirus exposure and HLA in healthy donors. Overall study results and limits: The study recorded some 160 TCR beta chains that were cytomegalovirus-associated.

J gave up 2 bases and V 5 bases, and 9 bases lay outside the gene matches. The germline V gene encodes CDR1 SQVTM and CDR2 ANQGSEA. This CDR3 is built from 14 residues. The PCR contained 60 Vbeta and 13 Jbeta primers. Profiled with immunoSEQ multiplex PCR; TCRdb holds only in-frame clones, not every one. The table has around 160,000 clones, roughly 80% seen once. The chain has TRBV29-1 and TRBJ2-7, with 7 bases lining up with TRBD1. Sequenced material: PBMCs. The sequence derives from a man aged 50 to 59 in good health and CMV-seropositive. The CDR3 nucleotides are TGCAGCGTTTCCAACAGGGGTGGGACCTACGAGCAGTACTTC. It is translated as CSVSNRGGTYEQYF.